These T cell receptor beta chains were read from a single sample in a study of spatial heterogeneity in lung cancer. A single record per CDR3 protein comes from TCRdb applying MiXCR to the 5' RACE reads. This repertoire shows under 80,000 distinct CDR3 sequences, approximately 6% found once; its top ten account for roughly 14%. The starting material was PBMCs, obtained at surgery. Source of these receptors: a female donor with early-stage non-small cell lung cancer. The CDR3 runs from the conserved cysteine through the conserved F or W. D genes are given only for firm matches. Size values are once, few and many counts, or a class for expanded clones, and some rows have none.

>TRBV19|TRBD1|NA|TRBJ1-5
CARSRTQGAKQPQHF
TGTGCCAGAAGTAGGACACAGGGGGCTAAGCAGCCCCAGCATTTT
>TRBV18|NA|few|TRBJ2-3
CASSPVGDTDTQYF
TGTGCCAGCTCACCAGTGGGGGACACAGATACGCAGTATTTT
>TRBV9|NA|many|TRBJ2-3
CASSRDPAPSTDTQYF
TGTGCCAGCAGCCGGGACCCAGCCCCTAGCACAGATACGCAGTATTTT
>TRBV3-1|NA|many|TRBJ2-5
CASSQEGSKETQYF
TGTGCCAGCAGCCAAGAGGGCAGTAAAGAGACCCAGTACTTC
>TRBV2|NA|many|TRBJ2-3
CASSALEGVGSTDTQYF
TGTGCCAGCAGTGCCCTTGAGGGGGTTGGCTCCACAGATACGCAGTATTTT
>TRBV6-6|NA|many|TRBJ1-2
CASSYSSWAGRNYGYTF
TGTGCCAGCAGTTACTCTTCTTGGGCAGGGAGGAACTATGGCTACACCTTC
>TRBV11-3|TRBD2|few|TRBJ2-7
CASSLGPGREGTYEQYF
TGTGCCAGCAGCTTAGGGCCGGGTCGGGAGGGCACCTACGAGCAGTACTTC
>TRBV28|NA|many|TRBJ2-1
CASSGTESSYNEQFF
TGTGCCAGCAGTGGAACCGAGAGCTCCTACAATGAGCAGTTCTTC
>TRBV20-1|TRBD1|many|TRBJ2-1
CSAGTGGYNEQFF
TGCAGTGCTGGGACAGGGGGCTACAATGAGCAGTTCTTC
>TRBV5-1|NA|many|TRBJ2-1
CASRGSESEQFF
TGCGCCAGCAGGGGAAGCGAGAGTGAGCAGTTCTTC
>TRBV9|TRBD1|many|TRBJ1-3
CASSVRGDSSGNTIYF
TGTGCCAGCAGCGTAAGGGGGGACAGCTCTGGAAACACCATATATTTT
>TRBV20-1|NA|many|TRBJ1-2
CSAARGGYGYTF
TGCAGTGCTGCTAGAGGGGGTTATGGCTACACCTTC
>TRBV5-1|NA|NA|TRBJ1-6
CASSRGQGKNSPRHF
TGCGCCAGCAGCCGTGGTCAGGGGAAGAATTCACCCCGCCACTTT
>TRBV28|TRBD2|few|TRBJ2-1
CASSSLPGLAGPEYNEQFF
TGTGCCAGCAGTTCACTACCGGGACTAGCGGGGCCGGAATACAATGAGCAGTTCTTC
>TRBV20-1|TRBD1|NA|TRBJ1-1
CSAPGQGLASEAFF
TGCAGTGCCCCGGGACAGGGTCTGGCTTCTGAAGCTTTCTTT
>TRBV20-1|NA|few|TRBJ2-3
CSAPQGADTQYF
TGCAGTGCACCTCAAGGGGCAGATACGCAGTATTTT
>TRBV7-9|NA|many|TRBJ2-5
CASSLPRDAGRETQYF
TGTGCCAGCAGCCTTCCCCGGGACGCTGGGCGGGAGACCCAGTACTTC
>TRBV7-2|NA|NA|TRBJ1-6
CASSLGLMGVSNSPLHF
TGTGCCAGCAGCTTAGGGCTCATGGGGGTCTCCAATTCACCCCTCCACTTT
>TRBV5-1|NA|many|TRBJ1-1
CASSTGPQTEAFF
TGCGCCAGCAGCACGGGACCGCAGACTGAAGCTTTCTTT
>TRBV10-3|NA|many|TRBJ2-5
CATNTGLAETQYF
TGTGCCACTAACACAGGGCTCGCCGAGACCCAGTACTTC
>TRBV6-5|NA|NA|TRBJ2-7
CASSVGRGPYEQYF
TGTGCCAGCAGCGTGGGGAGGGGGCCCTACGAGCAGTACTTC
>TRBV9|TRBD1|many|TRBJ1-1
CASSVDPGQAPEAFF
TGTGCCAGCAGCGTAGATCCAGGACAGGCCCCTGAAGCTTTCTTT
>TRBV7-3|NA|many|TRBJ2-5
CASSLKGRETQYF
TGTGCCAGCAGCTTAAAGGGGAGGGAGACCCAGTACTTC
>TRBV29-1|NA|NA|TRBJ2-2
CSSERGGELFF
TGCAGCAGCGAGAGGGGCGGGGAGCTGTTTTTT
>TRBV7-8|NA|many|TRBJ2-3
CASSLRDRITDTQYF
TGTGCCAGCAGCCTCCGGGACCGGATTACAGATACGCAGTATTTT
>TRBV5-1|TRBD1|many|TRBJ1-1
CASSLEATGMNTEAFF
TGCGCCAGCAGCTTGGAGGCGACAGGGATGAACACTGAAGCTTTCTTT
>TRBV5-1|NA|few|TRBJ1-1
CASSDGPPGGSEAFF
TGCGCCAGCAGCGACGGGCCCCCCGGCGGGTCTGAAGCTTTCTTT
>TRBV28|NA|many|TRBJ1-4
CASGPSRGDEKLFF
TGTGCCAGCGGACCCTCCCGAGGGGATGAAAAACTGTTTTTT
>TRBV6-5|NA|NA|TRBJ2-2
CARARTDTGELFF
TGTGCCAGAGCCCGGACAGACACCGGGGAGCTGTTTTTT
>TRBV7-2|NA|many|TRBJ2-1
CASSSSTRGEQFF
TGTGCCAGCAGCTCCTCAACCCGCGGTGAGCAGTTCTTC
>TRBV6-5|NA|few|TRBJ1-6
CASSYFPPGQNSPLHF
TGTGCCAGCAGTTACTTTCCACCAGGGCAAAATTCACCCCTCCACTTT
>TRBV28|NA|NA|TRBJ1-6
CASRDSTVGSLHF
TGTGCCAGCAGAGATTCGACAGTCGGATCCCTCCACTTT
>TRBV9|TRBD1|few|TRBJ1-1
CASSFQTGQVNTEAFF
TGTGCCAGCAGCTTCCAGACGGGACAGGTGAACACTGAAGCTTTCTTT
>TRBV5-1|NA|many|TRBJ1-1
CASRMNSRPMNTEAFF
TGCGCCAGCAGGATGAACAGTCGCCCCATGAACACTGAAGCTTTCTTT
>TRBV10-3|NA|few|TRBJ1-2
CAISESELYGYTF
TGTGCCATCAGTGAGTCAGAGCTCTATGGCTACACCTTC
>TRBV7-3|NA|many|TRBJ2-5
CASSLYPLQGLGSQETQYF
TGTGCCAGCAGCTTATACCCCCTCCAGGGGCTAGGATCCCAAGAGACCCAGTACTTC
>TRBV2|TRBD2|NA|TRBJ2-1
CAIKGLAGYNEQFF
TGTGCCATCAAAGGACTAGCGGGATACAATGAGCAGTTCTTC
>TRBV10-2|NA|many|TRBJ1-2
CATGYSGSYGYTF
TGCGCTACTGGGTATTCAGGCTCCTATGGCTACACCTTC
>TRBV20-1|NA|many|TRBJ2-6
CSASDGARSSGANVLTF
TGCAGTGCTAGTGACGGGGCCAGAAGCTCTGGGGCCAACGTCCTGACTTTC
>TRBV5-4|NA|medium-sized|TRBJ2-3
CASSLAPSADTQYF
TGTGCCAGCAGCTTGGCGCCTAGCGCAGATACGCAGTATTTT
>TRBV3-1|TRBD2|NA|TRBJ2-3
CASSQGLAVLTDTQYF
TGTGCCAGCAGCCAAGGTCTAGCGGTCCTCACAGATACGCAGTATTTT
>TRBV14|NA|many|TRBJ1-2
CASSRGYGYTF
TGTGCCAGCAGCCGGGGCTATGGCTACACCTTC
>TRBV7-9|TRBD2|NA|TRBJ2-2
CASSPVAGAGTGELFF
TGTGCCAGCAGCCCCGTAGCGGGAGCGGGCACCGGGGAGCTGTTTTTT
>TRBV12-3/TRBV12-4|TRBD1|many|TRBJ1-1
CASSSPGTGRDEAFF
TGTGCCAGCAGTTCTCCCGGGACAGGGAGGGATGAAGCTTTCTTT
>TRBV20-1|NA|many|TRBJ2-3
CSARDGKGGTDTQYF
TGCAGTGCTAGAGATGGAAAGGGGGGCACAGATACGCAGTATTTT
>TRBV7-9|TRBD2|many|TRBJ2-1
CASSLEWTSLYNEQFF
TGTGCCAGCAGCTTAGAATGGACTAGCCTTTACAATGAGCAGTTCTTC
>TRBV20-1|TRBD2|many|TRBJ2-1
CSARTFRTSGGASSYNEQFF
TGCAGTGCTCGGACTTTTAGGACTAGCGGGGGAGCGAGCTCCTACAATGAGCAGTTCTTC
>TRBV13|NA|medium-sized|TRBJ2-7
CASSQDSGLPRRYF
TGTGCCAGCAGCCAAGACAGCGGACTACCCCGGAGATACTTC
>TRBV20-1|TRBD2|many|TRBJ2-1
CSARDSGVSYNEQFF
TGCAGTGCTAGAGATAGCGGGGTCTCCTACAATGAGCAGTTCTTC
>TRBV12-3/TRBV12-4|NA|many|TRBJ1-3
CASSFPGTGNTIYF
TGTGCCAGCAGTTTCCCAGGGACCGGAAACACCATATATTTT
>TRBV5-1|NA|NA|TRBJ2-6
CASSLPSSDRQLIF
TGCGCCAGCAGCTTGCCAAGCTCGGACAGACAACTTATCTTC
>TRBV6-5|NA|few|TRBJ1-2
CASSPRSSYGYTF
TGTGCCAGCAGCCCCAGGAGTTCCTATGGCTACACCTTC
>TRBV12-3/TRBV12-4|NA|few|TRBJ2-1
CASTLRVYNEQFF
TGTGCCAGCACCCTCAGGGTTTACAATGAGCAGTTCTTC
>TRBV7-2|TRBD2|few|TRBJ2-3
CASSLRTGTTVDTQYF
TGTGCCAGCAGCCTACGTACCGGGACTACCGTTGATACGCAGTATTTT
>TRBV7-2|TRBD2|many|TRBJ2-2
CASSAGTRNTGELFF
TGTGCCAGCAGCGCCGGGACTAGAAACACCGGGGAGCTGTTTTTT
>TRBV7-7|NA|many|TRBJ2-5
CASSPDRQETQYF
TGTGCCAGCAGCCCCGACAGACAAGAGACCCAGTACTTC
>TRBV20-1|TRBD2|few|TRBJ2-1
CSARTGRAYNEQFF
TGCAGTGCTAGAACCGGGAGGGCGTACAATGAGCAGTTCTTC